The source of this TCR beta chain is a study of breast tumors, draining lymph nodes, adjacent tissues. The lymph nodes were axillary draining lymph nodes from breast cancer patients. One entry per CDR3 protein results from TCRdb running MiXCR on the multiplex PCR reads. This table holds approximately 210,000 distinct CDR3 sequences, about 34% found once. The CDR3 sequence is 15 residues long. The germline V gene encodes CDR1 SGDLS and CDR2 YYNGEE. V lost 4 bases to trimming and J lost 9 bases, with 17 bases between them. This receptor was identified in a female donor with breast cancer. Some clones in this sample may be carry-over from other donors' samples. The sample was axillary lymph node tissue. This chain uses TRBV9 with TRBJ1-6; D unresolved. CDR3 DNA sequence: TGTGCCAGCAGCACCCCACGAGGCGGCGGTTCACCCCTCCACTTT. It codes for CASSTPRGGGSPLHF. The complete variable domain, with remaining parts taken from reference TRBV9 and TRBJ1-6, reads DSGVTQTPKHLITATGQRVTLRCSPRSGDLSVYWYQQSLDQGLQFLIQYYNGEERAKGNILERFSAQQFPDLHSELNLSSLELGDSALYFCASSTPRGGGSPLHFGNGTRLTVT.